One and the same sample provided the 17 T cell receptor beta chains below, sequenced in a study of cytomegalovirus exposure and HLA in healthy donors. PCR involved 60 Vbeta and 13 Jbeta primers. TCRdb's copy holds only in-frame clones and misses some; the assay was immunoSEQ multiplex PCR. The sample includes about 64,000 clones, around four fifths seen only once; the top ten take 4% to 5.5%. The sample taken for sequencing was PBMCs. The receptors originated from a male donor in good health and CMV-seropositive.

The chain carries TRBV5-1 and TRBJ2-5, with TRBD1 matching 12 bases. V was clipped by 3 bases and J by 5 bases; unmatched bases: 8. Per germline, CDR1 SGHRS and CDR2 YFSETQ. The CDR3 has 16 amino acids. The CDR3 coding sequence is TGCGCCAGCAGCTGGGATGGGACAGGGGGCGCGGAGACCCAGTACTTC. Translation gives CASSWDGTGGAETQYF.

The chain has TRBV5-1 and TRBJ1-1, with 8 bases matching TRBD1. J gave up 0 bases and V 4 bases, and 8 bases lay outside the gene matches. CDR1 and CDR2 from the germline V gene are SGHRS and YFSETQ. This CDR3 has 16 residues. CDR3 protein: CASSPDGGQVNTEAFF. CDR3 sequence (DNA): TGCGCCAGCAGCCCGGACGGGGGACAGGTGAACACTGAAGCTTTCTTT. The variable domain in full, completed from reference TRBV5-1 and TRBJ1-1, reads KAGVTQTPRYLIKTRGQQVTLSCSPISGHRSVSWYQQTPGQGLQFLFEYFSETQRNKGNFPGRFSGRQFSNSRSEMNVSTLELGDSALYLCASSPDGGQVNTEAFFGQGTRLTVV.

The chain has TRBV19 and TRBJ2-7, with TRBD2 matching over 10 bases. V lost 7 bases, J lost 5 bases, and 8 bases stayed unmatched. Per the germline V gene, CDR1 is LNHDA and CDR2 is SQIVND (reference sequence). This CDR3 contains 14 residues. The CDR3 sequence is CASTRSGGADEQYF. CDR3 nucleotides: TGTGCCAGTACTCGAAGCGGGGGGGCCGACGAGCAGTACTTC.

J is TRBJ1-5 and V is TRBV2; tentatively, D is TRBD1 (6 bases). The V end lost 3 bases, the J end lost 7 bases, and 16 bases lay between the germline ends. The CDR3 is 15 residues long. Germline CDR1 SNHLY, CDR2 FYNNEI. CDR3 coding DNA: TGTGCCAGCAGTGACATTTCGGGACAAAAACAGCCCCAGCATTTT. This codes for CASSDISGQKQPQHF.

The chain joins TRBV5-1 to TRBJ1-1, with unresolved D. Germline values: CDR1 SGHRS, CDR2 YFSETQ. Trimming took 0 bases from V and 1 from J, leaving 7 bases between them. CDR3 length: 14 amino acids. Here the CDR3 DNA reads TGCGCCAGCAGCTTGGAACACAGGAACACTGAAGCTTTCTTT. It translates to CASSLEHRNTEAFF.

The rearrangement links TRBV7-6 to TRBJ2-1; 10 nucleotides align to TRBD2. Trimming at V came to 5 bases and at J to 5 bases, leaving 6 bases not matched to a gene. Germline V lookup: CDR1 SGHVS, CDR2 FNYEAQ. The CDR3 consists of 15 residues. The CDR3 nucleotides read TGTGCCAGCAGCAATCTAGCGGGGGAAGACAATGAGCAGTTCTTC. It is translated as CASSNLAGEDNEQFF.

The chain carries TRBV15 and TRBJ2-2; TRBD1 might be the D (6 bases). Per germline, CDR1 LNHNV and CDR2 YYDKDF (reference sequence). V was cut by 8 bases and J by 1 base, with 14 bases left in between. The CDR3 has 15 residues. CDR3 in DNA: TGTGCCACCGTGGAGCCAGGGGAGAACACCGGGGAGCTGTTTTTT. It codes for CATVEPGENTGELFF.

This clone was seen a single time. V is TRBV30 and J is TRBJ2-3; D is unclear. This CDR3 region has 14 residues. Germline V gene sequence: CDR1 GTSNPN, CDR2 SVGIG (reference sequence). V lost 4 bases and J lost 2, with 13 bases in between. CDR3 loop: CAWKQAKYTDTQYF. CDR3 bases: TGTGCCTGGAAGCAGGCGAAATACACAGATACGCAGTATTTT.

The V call is TRBV10-3, the J call TRBJ1-2; 8 nucleotides agree with TRBD1. V trimming: 3 bases; J trimming: 8 bases; junction bases outside the gene matches: 11. The CDR3 has 15 amino acids. Germline assignment: CDR1 ENHRY and CDR2 SYGVKD. CDR3 in amino acids: CAISEDGQGSRGYTF. The CDR3 coding sequence is TGTGCCATCAGTGAAGATGGACAGGGCTCGCGGGGCTACACCTTC.

The rearrangement uses TRBV4-3 and TRBJ2-3; TRBD2 aligns across 11 bases. V trimming: 1 base; J trimming: 9 bases; junction bases outside the gene matches: 6. The length of the CDR3 is 15 residues. Germline CDR1 is LGHNA and CDR2 is YSLEER. The chain's CDR3 is CASSQGSGGARTQYF. CDR3 sequence (DNA): TGCGCCAGCAGCCAAGGTAGCGGGGGGGCTAGGACGCAGTATTTT.

The CDR3 region has the DNA TGTGCCAGCAGCCCAGGGACATCTGAAAAACTGTTTTTT. Its translation is CASSPGTSEKLFF. V gene TRBV7-8 combines with J gene TRBJ1-4; D is perhaps TRBD1 (6 bases). The germline CDR1 and CDR2 sequences are SGHVS and FQNEAQ. The CDR3 length is 13 residues. V was cut by 5 bases and J by 7 bases, with 11 bases left in between.

The J gene is TRBJ1-6, the V gene TRBV1; the table's D call, TRBD1, has no DNA check behind it. TRBV1 is reported as a pseudogene. CDR3 length: 16 amino acids. This CDR3 is CTSRLQGPLDNSPLHF. CDR3 sequence (DNA): TGCACCAGCAGGTTACAGGGCCCACTCGATAATTCACCCCTCCACTTT.

CDR3 in DNA: TGTGCCAGCAGCGGGGGACGGGGGACAGGCCCAAAGGATGGCTACACCTTC. It codes for CASSGGRGTGPKDGYTF. This chain connects TRBV7-6 to TRBJ1-2, with 8 bases matching TRBD1. Germline V gene sequence: CDR1 SGHVS, CDR2 FNYEAQ. The CDR3 is made up of 17 amino acids. V trimming: 5 bases; J trimming: 6 bases; junction bases outside the gene matches: 17.

In this sample, this clone turned up once. The chain carries TRBV5-6 and TRBJ1-2; D is possibly TRBD1 (6 bases). The V end lost 1 base, the J end lost 7 bases, and 14 bases lay between the germline ends. This CDR3 is 14 amino acids long. CDR1 and CDR2 from the germline V gene are SGHDT and YYEEEE. The CDR3 protein is CASSLRTAPFGYTF. CDR3 nucleotides: TGTGCCAGCAGCTTGAGGACAGCTCCCTTTGGCTACACCTTC.

The chain links TRBV29-1 to TRBJ2-5; TRBD1 agrees at 7 bases. V shed 7 bases and J 5 bases; nucleotides not matched to a gene: 10. Germline V CDR1 and CDR2: SQVTM, ANQGSEA. The CDR3 has 13 residues. This chain's CDR3 is CSARQGIDETQYF. The CDR3 nucleotides read TGCAGCGCAAGACAGGGAATTGATGAGACCCAGTACTTC.

V usage is TRBV28 and J usage is TRBJ1-1, with D perhaps TRBD1 (6 bases). CDR3 length: 13 amino acids. Per germline, CDR1 MDHEN and CDR2 SYDVKM. V lost 5 bases and J lost 2, with 9 bases in between. The CDR3 spells CASSDRHNTEAFF. DNA for the CDR3: TGTGCCAGCAGTGACAGGCATAACACTGAAGCTTTCTTT.

This clone was detected a few times. Here the CDR3 DNA reads TGCAGCGTTGGGGGGGGACAGGTACCACCTAACTATGGCTACACCTTC. Protein sequence: CSVGGGQVPPNYGYTF. This rearrangement joins TRBV29-1 to TRBJ1-2; 8 bases are a match to TRBD1. CDR1 and CDR2 (germline): SQVTM, ANQGSEA. The CDR3 runs to 16 residues. J lost 0 bases, V lost 4 bases, and 10 bases had no gene match.